A single count supports the clone carrying this TCR beta chain. Its specificity is unknown. The data derive from a study of Ad26.COV2.S vaccination and SARS-CoV-2 variants. Documented treatment: some 20 received Ad26.COV2.S at low or high dose, single or two shots; 5 received placebo; per-sample allocation not given. It was on day 63 after the first vaccine or placebo injection that samples were taken. The CDR3 is 15 residues long. CDR1 is SEHNR and CDR2 is FQNEAQ in the germline V gene (reference sequence). V lost 1 base and J 0 bases, leaving 9 bases between the germline ends. Assay used: immunoSEQ multiplex PCR; TCRdb lists only in-frame clones, some missing. The sample records some 300,000 clones, 85% being singletons. General observations from the study: After vaccination, substantial breadth of spike-specific CD8+ and CD4+ responses was reported. Placebo recipients and vaccine recipients were similar in non-spike TCR breadth.

The sample in question was peripheral blood, obtained in a trial of Ad26.COV2.S vaccine versus placebo. The receptor was isolated from a person between 18 and 65 years old who received the Ad26.COV2.S COVID-19 vaccine or a placebo. The V and J genes are TRBV7-9 and TRBJ1-1; D remains ambiguous. The CDR3 sequence is CASSLVGDLNTEAFF. The CDR3 DNA follows: TGTGCCAGCAGCTTAGTAGGTGATTTGAACACTGAAGCTTTCTTT.